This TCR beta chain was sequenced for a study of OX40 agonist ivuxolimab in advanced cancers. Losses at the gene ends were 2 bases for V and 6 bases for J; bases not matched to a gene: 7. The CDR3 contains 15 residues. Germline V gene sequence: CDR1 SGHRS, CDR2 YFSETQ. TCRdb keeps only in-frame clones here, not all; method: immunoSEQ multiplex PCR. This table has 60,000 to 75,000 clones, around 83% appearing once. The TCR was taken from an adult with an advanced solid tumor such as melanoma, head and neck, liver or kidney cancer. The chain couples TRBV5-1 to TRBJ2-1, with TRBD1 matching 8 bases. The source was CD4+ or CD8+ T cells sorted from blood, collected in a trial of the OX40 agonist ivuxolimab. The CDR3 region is CASSFFQGAVNEQFF. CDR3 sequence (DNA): TGCGCCAGCAGCTTTTTTCAGGGGGCGGTCAATGAGCAGTTCTTC.